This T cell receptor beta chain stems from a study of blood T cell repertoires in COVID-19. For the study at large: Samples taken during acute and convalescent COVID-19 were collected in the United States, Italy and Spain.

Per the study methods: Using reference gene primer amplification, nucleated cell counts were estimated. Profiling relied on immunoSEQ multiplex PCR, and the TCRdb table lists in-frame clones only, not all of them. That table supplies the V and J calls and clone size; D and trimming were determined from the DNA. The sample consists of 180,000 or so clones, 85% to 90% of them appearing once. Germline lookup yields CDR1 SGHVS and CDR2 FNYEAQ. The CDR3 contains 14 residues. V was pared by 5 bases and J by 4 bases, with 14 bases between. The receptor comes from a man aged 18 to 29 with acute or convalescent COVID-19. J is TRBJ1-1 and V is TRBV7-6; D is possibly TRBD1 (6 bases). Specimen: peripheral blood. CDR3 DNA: TGTGCCAGCAGCACCACAGGGTCTGCCACTGAAGCTTTCTTT. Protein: CASSTTGSATEAFF.